This T cell receptor beta chain was retrieved from a study of blood T cell repertoires in COVID-19. Study information: Some COVID-19 samples were acute and others convalescent; all came from the United States, Italy and Spain. PBMCs, B-cell-depleted T cells, or T cells were the source of the cDNA or gDNA that made up the material.

Trimming removed 6 bases from V and 4 bases from J; junction bases left unmatched: 8. The length of the CDR3 is 15 residues. Per the germline V gene, CDR1 is LNHDA and CDR2 is SQIVND (reference sequence). Participants' own reports of clinical history determined their cohort assignment. Repertoires were generated with immunoSEQ multiplex PCR, while TCRdb's copy carries only in-frame clones and drops some. The profile covers 290,000 or so clones, with 90% appearing a single time and 0.95% to 1.2% taken by the ten largest. This clone was picked up one time. Sequences were obtained from PBMCs or T cells enriched from blood (not recorded which). The V and J genes are TRBV19 and TRBJ2-2; 7 nucleotides align to TRBD1. The clonotype was recovered from a woman in her 30s who had recovered from COVID-19. CDR3 DNA sequence: TGTGCCAGTAGGACGACAGGGTATGGCACCGGGGAGCTGTTTTTT. Its translation: CASRTTGYGTGELFF.